The present TCR beta chain was sequenced within a study of shared clonotypes between healthy human individuals. Study in general: Three CD4 naive, three CD4 memory, two CD8 naive and one CD8 memory plate were used per donor.

It was CD45RO-negative cells, positively selected for CCR7, that made up naive CD8 cells, with terminally differentiated effector memory CD45RA+ cells excluded. With 5 bases clipped from V and 5 bases from J, the junction kept 6 bases outside the gene matches. Germline V CDR1 and CDR2: SGHAT, FQNNGV. There are 15 residues in the CDR3. The study ran the assay at deep level. When replicate PCRs were run on sorted subsets, they used 150 to 250 ng DNA, roughly 30,000 T cell genomes. Per the study methods: Junction-only sequences without quality scores came from ImmunoSEQ, so filtering differed. Libraries were prepared by immunoSEQ multiplex PCR; TCRdb keeps only in-frame clonotypes and omits some of them. That table gives V, J and clone size, and the DNA gave D and trimming. The table records about 820,000 clones, more than 85% of them present only once.

Material: naive CD8+ T cells sorted from blood. The sequence was collected from a man aged 30-40 years in good health. The rearrangement links TRBV11-2 to TRBJ2-1, with TRBD1 identical over 10 bases. The CDR3, as DNA: TGTGCCAGCAGCAACCGGGACAGGGGAAACAATGAGCAGTTCTTC. This codes for CASSNRDRGNNEQFF.